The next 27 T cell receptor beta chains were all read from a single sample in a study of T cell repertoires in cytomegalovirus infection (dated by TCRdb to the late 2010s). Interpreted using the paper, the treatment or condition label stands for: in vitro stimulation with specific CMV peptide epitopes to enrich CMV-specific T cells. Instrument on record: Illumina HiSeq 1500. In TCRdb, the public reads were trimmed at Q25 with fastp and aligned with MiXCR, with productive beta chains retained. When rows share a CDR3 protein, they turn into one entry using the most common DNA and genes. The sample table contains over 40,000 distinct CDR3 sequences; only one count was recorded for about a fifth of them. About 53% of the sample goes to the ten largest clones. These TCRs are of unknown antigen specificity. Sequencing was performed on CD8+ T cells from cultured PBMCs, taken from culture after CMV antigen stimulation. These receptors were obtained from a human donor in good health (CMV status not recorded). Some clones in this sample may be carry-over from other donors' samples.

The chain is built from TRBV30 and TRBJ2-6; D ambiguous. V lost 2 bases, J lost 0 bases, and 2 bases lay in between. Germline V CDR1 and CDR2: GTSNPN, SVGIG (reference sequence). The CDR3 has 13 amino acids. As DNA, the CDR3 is TGTGCCTGGAGTCCCTCTGGGGCCAACGTCCTGACTTTC. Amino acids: CAWSPSGANVLTF.

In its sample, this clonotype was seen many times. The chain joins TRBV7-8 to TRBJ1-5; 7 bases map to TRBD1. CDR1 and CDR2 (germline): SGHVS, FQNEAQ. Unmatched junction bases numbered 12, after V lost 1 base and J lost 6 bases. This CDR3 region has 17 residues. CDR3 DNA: TGTGCCAGCAGCTTAGACGCATTCACAGGGGCAAGTCAGCCCCAGCATTTT. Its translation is CASSLDAFTGASQPQHF.

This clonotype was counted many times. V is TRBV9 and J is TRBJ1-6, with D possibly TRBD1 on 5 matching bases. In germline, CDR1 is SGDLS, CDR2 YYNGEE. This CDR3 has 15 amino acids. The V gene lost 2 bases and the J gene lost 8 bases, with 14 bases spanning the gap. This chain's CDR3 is CASSVSPGRDSPLHF. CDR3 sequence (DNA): TGTGCCAGCAGCGTGTCCCCGGGGCGCGATTCACCCCTCCACTTT.

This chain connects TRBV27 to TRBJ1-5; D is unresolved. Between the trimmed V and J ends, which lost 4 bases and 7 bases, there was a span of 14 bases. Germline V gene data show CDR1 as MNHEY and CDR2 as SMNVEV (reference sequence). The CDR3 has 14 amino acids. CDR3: CASSSDRWRQPQHF. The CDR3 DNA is TGTGCCAGCAGTTCCGACCGGTGGCGACAGCCCCAGCATTTT.

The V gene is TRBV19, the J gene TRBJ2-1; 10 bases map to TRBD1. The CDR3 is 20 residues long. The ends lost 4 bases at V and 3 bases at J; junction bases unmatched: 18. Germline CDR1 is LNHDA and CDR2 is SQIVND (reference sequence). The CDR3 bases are TGTGCCAGTAGTACGCCTTCCCTGACAGGGGGCGCGTCTTTCTACAATGAGCAGTTCTTC. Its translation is CASSTPSLTGGASFYNEQFF.

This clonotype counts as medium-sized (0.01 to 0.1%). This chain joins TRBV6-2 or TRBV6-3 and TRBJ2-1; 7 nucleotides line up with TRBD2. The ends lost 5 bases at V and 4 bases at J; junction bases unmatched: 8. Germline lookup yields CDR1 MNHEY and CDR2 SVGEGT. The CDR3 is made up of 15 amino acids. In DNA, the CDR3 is TGTGCCAGCAGTAATAAGCGGGGAGGATACAATGAGCAGTTCTTC. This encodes CASSNKRGGYNEQFF.

CDR3 sequence reads: CASSEWSGANVLTF. DNA for the CDR3: TGTGCCAGCAGTGAGTGGTCTGGGGCCAACGTCCTGACTTTC. The rearrangement joins TRBV6-4 to TRBJ2-6; D remains ambiguous. The CDR3 is 14 amino acids. CDR1 and CDR2 from the germline V gene are MRHNA and SNTAGT. V shed 3 bases and J shed 1 base, with 4 bases lying between them.

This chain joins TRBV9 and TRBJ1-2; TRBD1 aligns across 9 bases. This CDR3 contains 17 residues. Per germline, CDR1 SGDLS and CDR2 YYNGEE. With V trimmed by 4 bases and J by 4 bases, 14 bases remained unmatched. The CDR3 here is CASSSSTGGNYSYGYTF. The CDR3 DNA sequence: TGTGCCAGCAGCTCGTCGACAGGGGGAAACTACTCCTATGGCTACACCTTC.

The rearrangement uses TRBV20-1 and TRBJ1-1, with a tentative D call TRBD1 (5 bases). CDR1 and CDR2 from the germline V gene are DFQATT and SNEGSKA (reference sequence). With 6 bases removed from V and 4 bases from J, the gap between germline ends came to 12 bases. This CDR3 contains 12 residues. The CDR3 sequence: CSATGVGTEAFF. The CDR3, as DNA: TGCAGTGCCACGGGGGTGGGCACTGAAGCTTTCTTT.

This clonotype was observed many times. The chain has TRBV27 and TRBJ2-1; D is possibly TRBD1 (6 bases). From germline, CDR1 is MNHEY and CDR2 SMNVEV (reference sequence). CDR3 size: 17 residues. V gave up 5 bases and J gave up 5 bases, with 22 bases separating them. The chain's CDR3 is CASSTRLSGASDNEQFF. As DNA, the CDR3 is TGTGCCAGCAGTACACGTCTTTCAGGGGCAAGTGACAATGAGCAGTTCTTC.

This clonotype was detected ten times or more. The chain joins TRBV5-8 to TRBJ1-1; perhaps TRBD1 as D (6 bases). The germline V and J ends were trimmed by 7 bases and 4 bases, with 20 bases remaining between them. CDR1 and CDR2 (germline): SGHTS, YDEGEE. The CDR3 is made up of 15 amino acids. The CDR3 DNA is TGTGCCAGCGTCCAATGGGCCCCCAGGGGCACTGAAGCTTTCTTT. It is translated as CASVQWAPRGTEAFF.

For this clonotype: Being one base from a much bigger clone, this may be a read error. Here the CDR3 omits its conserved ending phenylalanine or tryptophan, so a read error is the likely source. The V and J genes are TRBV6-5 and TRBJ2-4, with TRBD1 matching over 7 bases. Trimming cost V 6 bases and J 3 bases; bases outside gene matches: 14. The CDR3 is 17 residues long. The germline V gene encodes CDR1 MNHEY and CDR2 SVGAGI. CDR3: CASRLTKGAEVKNIQYL. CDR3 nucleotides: TGTGCCAGCAGGTTGACTAAGGGGGCGGAAGTCAAAAACATTCAGTACTTA.

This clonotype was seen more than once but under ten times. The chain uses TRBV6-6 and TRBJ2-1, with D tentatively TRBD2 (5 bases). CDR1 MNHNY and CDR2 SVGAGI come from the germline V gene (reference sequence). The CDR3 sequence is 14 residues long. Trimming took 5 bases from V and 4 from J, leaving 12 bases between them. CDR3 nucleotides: TGTGCCAGCAGTGCCCTGGAGGCATACAATGAGCAGTTCTTC. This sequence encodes CASSALEAYNEQFF.

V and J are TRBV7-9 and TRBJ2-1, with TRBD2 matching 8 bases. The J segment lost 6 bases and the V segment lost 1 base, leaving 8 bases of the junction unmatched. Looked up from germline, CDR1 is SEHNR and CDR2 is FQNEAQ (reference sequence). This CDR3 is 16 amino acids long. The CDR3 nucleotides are TGTGCCAGCAGCTTAGTTTTACCGGGACTAGGCAATGAGCAGTTCTTC. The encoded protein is CASSLVLPGLGNEQFF.

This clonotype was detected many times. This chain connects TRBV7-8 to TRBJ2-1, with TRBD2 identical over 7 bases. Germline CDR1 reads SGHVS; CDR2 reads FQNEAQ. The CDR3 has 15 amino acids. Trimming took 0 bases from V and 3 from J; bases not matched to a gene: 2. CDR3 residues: CASSLASSGYNEQFF. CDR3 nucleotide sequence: TGTGCCAGCAGCTTAGCCTCTAGCGGCTACAATGAGCAGTTCTTC.

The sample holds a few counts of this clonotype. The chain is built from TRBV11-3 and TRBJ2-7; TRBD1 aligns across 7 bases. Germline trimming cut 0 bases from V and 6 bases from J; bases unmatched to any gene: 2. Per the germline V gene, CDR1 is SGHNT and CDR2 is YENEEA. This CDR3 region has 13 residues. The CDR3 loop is CASSLDPGGEQYF. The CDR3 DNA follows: TGTGCCAGCAGCTTAGATCCAGGGGGCGAGCAGTACTTC.

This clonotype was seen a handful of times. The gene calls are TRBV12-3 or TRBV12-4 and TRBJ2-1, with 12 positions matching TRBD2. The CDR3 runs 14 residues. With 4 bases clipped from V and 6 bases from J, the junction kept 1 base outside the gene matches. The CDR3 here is CASSSSGGANEQFF. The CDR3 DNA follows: TGTGCCAGCAGTTCTAGCGGGGGGGCCAATGAGCAGTTCTTC.

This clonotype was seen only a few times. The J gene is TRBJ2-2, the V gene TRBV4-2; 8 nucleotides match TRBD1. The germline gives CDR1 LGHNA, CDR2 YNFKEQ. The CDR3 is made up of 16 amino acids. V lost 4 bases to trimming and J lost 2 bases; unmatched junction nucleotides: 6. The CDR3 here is CASSPRTGSNTGELFF. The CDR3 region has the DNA TGTGCCAGCAGCCCTAGGACAGGGAGTAACACCGGGGAGCTGTTTTTT.

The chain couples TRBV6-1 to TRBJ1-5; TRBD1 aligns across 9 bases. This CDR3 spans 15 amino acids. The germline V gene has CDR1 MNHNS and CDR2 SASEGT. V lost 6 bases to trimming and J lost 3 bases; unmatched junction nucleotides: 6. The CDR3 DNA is TGTGCCAGCAGGGACAACAGGGGGCTCAATCAGCCCCAGCATTTT. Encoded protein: CASRDNRGLNQPQHF.

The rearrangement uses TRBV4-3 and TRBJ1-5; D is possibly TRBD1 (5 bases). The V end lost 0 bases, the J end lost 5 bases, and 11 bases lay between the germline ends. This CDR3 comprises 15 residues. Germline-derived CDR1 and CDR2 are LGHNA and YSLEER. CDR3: CASSQDKAGHQPQHF. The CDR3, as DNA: TGCGCCAGCAGCCAAGATAAGGCAGGGCATCAGCCCCAGCATTTT.

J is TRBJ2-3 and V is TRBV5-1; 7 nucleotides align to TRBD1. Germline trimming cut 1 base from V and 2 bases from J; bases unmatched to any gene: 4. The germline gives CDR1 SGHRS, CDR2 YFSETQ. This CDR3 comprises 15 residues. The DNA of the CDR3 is TGCGCCAGCAGCTTGTGGGACAGCGCCACAGATACGCAGTATTTT. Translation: CASSLWDSATDTQYF.

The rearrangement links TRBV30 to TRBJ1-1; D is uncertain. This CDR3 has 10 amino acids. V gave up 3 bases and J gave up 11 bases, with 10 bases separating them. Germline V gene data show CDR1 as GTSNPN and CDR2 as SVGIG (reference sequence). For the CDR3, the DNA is TGTGCCTGGAGCCGGGTTGGGGCTTTCTTT. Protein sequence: CAWSRVGAFF.

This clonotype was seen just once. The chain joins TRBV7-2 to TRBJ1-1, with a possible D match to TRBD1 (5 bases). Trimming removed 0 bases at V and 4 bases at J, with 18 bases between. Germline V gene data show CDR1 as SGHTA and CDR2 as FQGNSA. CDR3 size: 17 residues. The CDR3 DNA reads TGTGCCAGCAGCTTAGCGCACCCGGGGCTGCGGGGCACTGAAGCTTTCTTT. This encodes CASSLAHPGLRGTEAFF.

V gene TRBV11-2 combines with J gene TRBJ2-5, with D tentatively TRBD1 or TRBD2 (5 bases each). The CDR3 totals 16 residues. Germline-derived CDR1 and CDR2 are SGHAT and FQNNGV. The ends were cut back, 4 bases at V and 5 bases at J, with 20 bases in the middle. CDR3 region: CASSSGRARGWETQYF. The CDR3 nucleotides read TGTGCCAGCAGCTCGGGCCGAGCGAGGGGTTGGGAGACCCAGTACTTC.

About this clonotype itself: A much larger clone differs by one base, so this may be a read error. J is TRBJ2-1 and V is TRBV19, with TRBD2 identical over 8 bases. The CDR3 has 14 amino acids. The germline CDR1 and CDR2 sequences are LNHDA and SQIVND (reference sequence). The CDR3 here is CARSGAPSYNEQFF. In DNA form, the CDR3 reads TGTGCCCGTAGCGGGGCTCCCTCCTACAATGAGCAGTTCTTC. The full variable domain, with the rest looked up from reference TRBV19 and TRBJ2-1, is DGGITQSPKYLFRKEGQNVTLSCEQNLNHDAMYWYRQDPGQGLRLIYYSQIVNDFQKGDIAEGYSVSREKKESFPLTVTSAQKNPTAFYLCARSGAPSYNEQFFGPGTRLTVL.

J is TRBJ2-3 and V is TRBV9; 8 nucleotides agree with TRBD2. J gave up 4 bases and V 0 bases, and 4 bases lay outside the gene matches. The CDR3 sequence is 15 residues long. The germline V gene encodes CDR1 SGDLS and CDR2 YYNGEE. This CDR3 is CASSVAGRAADTQYF. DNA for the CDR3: TGTGCCAGCAGCGTAGCCGGGAGGGCAGCAGATACGCAGTATTTT.

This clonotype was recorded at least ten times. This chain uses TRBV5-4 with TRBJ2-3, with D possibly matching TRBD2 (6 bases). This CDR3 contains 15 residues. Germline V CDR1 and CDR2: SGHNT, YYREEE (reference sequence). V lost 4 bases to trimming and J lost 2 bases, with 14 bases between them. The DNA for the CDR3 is TGTGCCAGCAGCCCCGCGGGGCTCGACACAGATACGCAGTATTTT. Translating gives CASSPAGLDTDTQYF.